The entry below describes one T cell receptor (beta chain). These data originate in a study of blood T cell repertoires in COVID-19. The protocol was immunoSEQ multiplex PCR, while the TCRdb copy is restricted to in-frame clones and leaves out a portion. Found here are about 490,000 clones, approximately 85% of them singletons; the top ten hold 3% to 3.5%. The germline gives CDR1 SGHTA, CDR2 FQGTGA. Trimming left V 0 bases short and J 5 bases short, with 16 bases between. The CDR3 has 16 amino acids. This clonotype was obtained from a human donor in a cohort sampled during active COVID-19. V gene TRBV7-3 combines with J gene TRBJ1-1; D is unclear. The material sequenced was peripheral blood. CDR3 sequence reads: CASSLTNTPAGTEAFF. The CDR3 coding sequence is TGTGCCAGCAGCTTAACGAACACCCCGGCGGGAACTGAAGCTTTCTTT. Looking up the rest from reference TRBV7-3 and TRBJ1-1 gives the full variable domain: GAGVSQTPSNKVTEKGKYVELRCDPISGHTALYWYRQSLGQGPEFLIYFQGTGAADDSGLPNDRFFAVRPEGSVSTLKIQRTERGDSAVYLCASSLTNTPAGTEAFFGQGTRLTVV.